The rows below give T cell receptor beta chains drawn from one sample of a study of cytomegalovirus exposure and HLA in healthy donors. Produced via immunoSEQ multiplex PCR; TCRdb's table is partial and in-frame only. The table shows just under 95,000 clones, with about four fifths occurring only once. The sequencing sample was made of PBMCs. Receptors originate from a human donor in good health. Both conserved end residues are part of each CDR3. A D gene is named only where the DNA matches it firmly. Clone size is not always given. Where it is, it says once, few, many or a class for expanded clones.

TGTGCCAGTAGTATTTATCCTAGCGGGGGGGCCCGGGAGCAGTTCTTC,CASSIYPSGGAREQFF,NA,TRBD2,TRBV19,TRBJ2-1
TGTGCCAGCAGTGAAGGGACAGGGGGATACTACGAGCAGTACTTC,CASSEGTGGYYEQYF,NA,TRBD1,TRBV6-1,TRBJ2-7
TGTGCCAGCAGCTTGGACAGGGGTCGCAATTCACCCCTCCACTTT,CASSLDRGRNSPLHF,NA,TRBD1,TRBV5-5,TRBJ1-6
TGTGCCACCAGCAGGTCGACAGGGGGCTCCTACGAGCAGTACTTC,CATSRSTGGSYEQYF,NA,TRBD1,TRBV15,TRBJ2-7
TGTGCCAGCAGCGTTTCAGGAAGCTCCTACAATGAGCAGTTCTTC,CASSVSGSSYNEQFF,NA,NA,TRBV9,TRBJ2-1
TGTGCCAGCAGTGTGGACAGGGGCTACAATGAGCAGTTCTTC,CASSVDRGYNEQFF,NA,TRBD1,TRBV27,TRBJ2-1
TGTGCCAGCAGACCGACAGGGGGCAATCAGCCCCAGCATTTT,CASRPTGGNQPQHF,NA,TRBD1,TRBV6-5,TRBJ1-5
TGTGCCAGCAGAAAGACAGGGGCTATGGGGGCCAACGTCCTGACTTTC,CASRKTGAMGANVLTF,NA,TRBD1,TRBV28,TRBJ2-6
TGTGCCAGCAGTTTTCGGGACAGGGTCCACGAGCAGTACTTC,CASSFRDRVHEQYF,once,TRBD1,TRBV28,TRBJ2-7
TGCGCCAGCAGCCAAGATCGGCTAGCGGGGACAGATACGCAGTATTTT,CASSQDRLAGTDTQYF,NA,TRBD2,TRBV4-1,TRBJ2-3
TGTGCCAGCAGTTTAGCAGGGGGCCGCGAGCAGTACTTC,CASSLAGGREQYF,NA,TRBD1,TRBV28,TRBJ2-7
TGTGCCAGCAGTGCGATCCAGACCTACGAGCAGTACTTC,CASSAIQTYEQYF,few,NA,TRBV6-1,TRBJ2-7
TGTGCCAGCAGTTTATACCGAGCGGCCAACAATGAGCAGTTCTTC,CASSLYRAANNEQFF,NA,NA,TRBV28,TRBJ2-1
TGTGCCAGCAGCTTTCGCTCGGACGAGCAGTACTTC,CASSFRSDEQYF,NA,NA,TRBV7-8,TRBJ2-7
TGTGCCAGCAGCGAAGAACAGGGGAGGGGCTACACCTTC,CASSEEQGRGYTF,NA,TRBD1,TRBV9,TRBJ1-2
TGCGCCAGCAGCTTGGACAACTCCTACGAGCAGTACTTC,CASSLDNSYEQYF,NA,NA,TRBV5-1,TRBJ2-7
TGTGCCAGCAGTTCCGGACTTCACTACGAGCAGTACTTC,CASSSGLHYEQYF,NA,NA,TRBV27,TRBJ2-7
TGTGCCAGCAGCCTTTCAGGACAGGGGAGTCTCGAGACCCAGTACTTC,CASSLSGQGSLETQYF,NA,TRBD1,TRBV5-4,TRBJ2-5
TGTGCCAGAGGGGCGGGGGCCCACCGCACAGATACGCAGTATTTT,CARGAGAHRTDTQYF,NA,NA,TRBV5-8,TRBJ2-3
TGTGCCTGGAGTTCCTGGGGGCGGGCAGATACGCAGTATTTT,CAWSSWGRADTQYF,NA,NA,TRBV30,TRBJ2-3
TGTGCCAGCAGCTTAGAGGCGGGCCCGGGCAGGAGACATACGCAGTATTTT,CASSLEAGPGRRHTQYF,NA,NA,TRBV7-3,TRBJ2-3
TGTGCCAGCAGCTTAGGAGGTAGCGGGGTTACAGATACGCAGTATTTT,CASSLGGSGVTDTQYF,NA,TRBD2,TRBV7-9,TRBJ2-3
TGTGCCAGCAGTTCCCCTATGGGGGGTAGCGAAAGGAGCTCCTACGAGCAGTACTTC,CASSSPMGGSERSSYEQYF,NA,NA,TRBV28,TRBJ2-7
TGTGCCAGCAGCCTCCGGACTAGCGGGACCACAGATACGCAGTATTTT,CASSLRTSGTTDTQYF,NA,TRBD2,TRBV11-2,TRBJ2-3
TGCAGCGCTGGGACAGGCGTGCAAGAGACCCAGTACTTC,CSAGTGVQETQYF,NA,TRBD1,TRBV29-1,TRBJ2-5
TGTGCCAGCACCCCGACTAGCGGTAGCTCCTACGAGCAGTACTTC,CASTPTSGSSYEQYF,NA,TRBD2,TRBV27,TRBJ2-7
TGTGCCAGCAGCAAGATAGCGGGTGACTCCTACAATGAGCAGTTCTTC,CASSKIAGDSYNEQFF,NA,TRBD2,TRBV6-6,TRBJ2-1
TGTGCCAGCTCACCACCGGGGGCCCACTACAATGAGCAGTTCTTC,CASSPPGAHYNEQFF,NA,NA,TRBV18,TRBJ2-1
TGTGCCAGCGAGGGGAAGTCCAGCGGGGGAACGATAGGAGATACGCAGTATTTT,CASEGKSSGGTIGDTQYF,NA,TRBD2,TRBV28,TRBJ2-3
TGTGCCAGCAGCCGATCAATCCAGACAGGGACTGGGGCCAACGTCCTGACTTTC,CASSRSIQTGTGANVLTF,NA,TRBD1,TRBV5-4,TRBJ2-6
TGTGCCAGCAGCTACGGGGCTAGCGGAGAGACCCAGTACTTC,CASSYGASGETQYF,few,TRBD2,TRBV7-3,TRBJ2-5
TGTGCCAGCAGCTTAGCCAGCGGGAGGGCAAATGAGCAGTTCTTC,CASSLASGRANEQFF,NA,TRBD2,TRBV7-2,TRBJ2-1
TGTGCCAGCAGCCTCGCTTTCGGACAGGGGGCTTTTGGCTACACCTTC,CASSLAFGQGAFGYTF,NA,TRBD1,TRBV4-2,TRBJ1-2
TGTGCCAGCAGCCTGACCGGGACTAGCGGATCCGAGCAGTTCTTC,CASSLTGTSGSEQFF,NA,TRBD2,TRBV2,TRBJ2-1
TGTGCCAGCGCCCCTTGGGCCAATCAGCCCCAGCATTTT,CASAPWANQPQHF,NA,NA,TRBV7-3,TRBJ1-5
TGCGCCAGCAGCGAAGGACTAGCTTACGAGCAGTACTTC,CASSEGLAYEQYF,NA,TRBD2,TRBV10-1,TRBJ2-7
TGTGCCAGCAGCTCCTCCGGGACAGCGAATGAAAAACTGTTTTTT,CASSSSGTANEKLFF,NA,TRBD1,TRBV7-2,TRBJ1-4
TGTGCCATCAGCCTACAGGACCCGAACACTGAAGCTTTCTTT,CAISLQDPNTEAFF,NA,NA,TRBV10-3,TRBJ1-1
TGTGCCAGCAGCTTGGCCGAACTAGCGGGAGATAATGAGCAGTTCTTC,CASSLAELAGDNEQFF,NA,TRBD2,TRBV5-4,TRBJ2-1
TGCGCCAGCAGCCAAGATGGGACGGGAGGTTCCTACGAGCAGTACTTC,CASSQDGTGGSYEQYF,NA,TRBD2,TRBV4-3,TRBJ2-7
TGTGCCAGCAGTTTGCACGGGTCGTACGAGCAGTACTTC,CASSLHGSYEQYF,NA,NA,TRBV28,TRBJ2-7
TGTGCCAGTAGCCGTCGTGGGACAGGTTCGCTTTCGTCTGGAAACACCATATATTTT,CASSRRGTGSLSSGNTIYF,NA,TRBD1,TRBV19,TRBJ1-3
TGTGCCAGCAGCTTAAGAAGCGGACCTTACCATGAGCAGTTCTTC,CASSLRSGPYHEQFF,NA,NA,TRBV7-3,TRBJ2-1
TGCGCCAGCAGCCAAGAGCTAGCGGCGAACACCGGGGAGCTGTTTTTT,CASSQELAANTGELFF,once,TRBD2,TRBV4-3,TRBJ2-2
TGTGCCAGCAGCTCAAGACAGACCTACGAGCAGTACTTC,CASSSRQTYEQYF,NA,NA,TRBV7-6,TRBJ2-7
TGTGCCAGCAGCTCCGGACTAGCGGGGGGGCAAGAGACCCAGTACTTC,CASSSGLAGGQETQYF,NA,TRBD2,TRBV7-2,TRBJ2-5
TGCGCCAGCAGCTTGGACGCCGGGACAGGGGTCGCTGGAAACACCATATATTTT,CASSLDAGTGVAGNTIYF,NA,TRBD1,TRBV5-1,TRBJ1-3
TGTTCCAGCAGCTTAGCCGGGACAGGGACAAATGAGCAGTTCTTC,CSSSLAGTGTNEQFF,NA,TRBD1,TRBV7-9,TRBJ2-1
TGCGCCAGCAGCAGCAGGACAGGGGGCTATGGCTACACCTTC,CASSSRTGGYGYTF,NA,TRBD1,TRBV5-1,TRBJ1-2
TGTGCCAGCAGCCCCCCCGGAACGGGAGGACGCAATGAGCAGTTCTTC,CASSPPGTGGRNEQFF,NA,TRBD2,TRBV9,TRBJ2-1
TGTGCCAGCAGCTTAGGGCGCGGGGGTCCTGGGGGCACAGATACGCAGTATTTT,CASSLGRGGPGGTDTQYF,NA,TRBD2,TRBV11-2,TRBJ2-3
TGTGCCAGCAGCTTAAGTCGAGGGATGGAAAAACTGTTTTTT,CASSLSRGMEKLFF,NA,NA,TRBV7-9,TRBJ1-4
TGTGCCAGCAGCATAGGGACAGTCGATTTTGACTATAGCAATCAGCCCCAGCATTTT,CASSIGTVDFDYSNQPQHF,NA,TRBD1,TRBV28,TRBJ1-5
TGTGCCAGCAGTTCGACAGCCTCTGGGGCCAACGTCCTGACTTTC,CASSSTASGANVLTF,NA,NA,TRBV28,TRBJ2-6
TGTGCCAGTACCCGGCGGCCCGCCAAACTGTTTTTT,CASTRRPAKLFF,NA,NA,TRBV19,TRBJ1-4
TGTGCCAGCAGCGGCGGACTAGCGGGAGTTGAGACCCAGTACTTC,CASSGGLAGVETQYF,NA,TRBD2,TRBV6-1,TRBJ2-5
TGTGCCAGTAAAGGGGACAGGAACAATGAGCAGTTCTTC,CASKGDRNNEQFF,NA,TRBD1,TRBV19,TRBJ2-1
TGTGCCAGCAGTTTAGTATTAGCGGGAGTCGATGAGCAGTACTTC,CASSLVLAGVDEQYF,NA,TRBD2,TRBV7-2,TRBJ2-7
TGCGCCAGCAGCCAAGATTGGCCGGGACAGGGAAACACCGGGGAGCTGTTTTTT,CASSQDWPGQGNTGELFF,NA,TRBD1,TRBV4-3,TRBJ2-2
TGCGCCAGCAGCCAAGACGGGACCGGGACAGCACTAGTCCAGTACTTC,CASSQDGTGTALVQYF,NA,TRBD1,TRBV4-1,TRBJ2-7